The rows below give T cell receptor beta chains drawn from one sample of a study of type 1 and type 2 diabetes patients. TCRdb analysed the multiplex PCR reads with MiXCR anew, one entry per CDR3 protein. The sample records 250,000 or so distinct CDR3 sequences, more than 40% being singletons. Sequences were obtained from peripheral blood mononuclear cells (PBMCs). All receptors derive from a man between 18 and 29 years old with type 2 diabetes. Each CDR3 is given with its conserved first and last residue. Fields, in order: clone size, D gene, V gene, J gene, CDR3 protein, CDR3 DNA. D genes are given only for firm matches. The listing skips clone size in some rows; elsewhere it reads once, few, many or a size class.

>few|NA|TRBV7-6|TRBJ2-7
CASSFGDSGYEQYF
TGTGCCAGCAGCTTTGGCGACAGCGGTTACGAGCAGTACTTC
>NA|NA|TRBV5-1|TRBJ2-7
CASSPRIASSYEQYF
TGCGCCAGCAGCCCCAGAATCGCGAGCTCCTACGAGCAGTACTTC
>few|TRBD1|TRBV7-8|TRBJ2-1
CASAIPGGQYNEQFF
TGTGCCAGCGCAATCCCAGGGGGACAGTACAATGAGCAGTTCTTC
>NA|TRBD2|TRBV7-9|TRBJ2-2
CASSPPGGARTGELFF
TGTGCCAGCAGCCCCCCGGGAGGGGCGCGAACCGGGGAGCTGTTTTTT
>NA|TRBD1|TRBV27|TRBJ1-5
CASSPGTGLQPQHF
TGTGCCAGCAGCCCGGGGACAGGCCTTCAGCCCCAGCATTTT
>NA|NA|TRBV6-6|TRBJ2-7
CASSVGQGINEQYF
TGTGCCAGCAGCGTAGGGCAGGGCATCAACGAGCAGTACTTC
>few|NA|TRBV20-1|TRBJ1-2
CSARERPPYGYTF
TGCAGTGCTAGAGAGCGACCGCCCTATGGCTACACCTTC
>few|NA|TRBV20-1|TRBJ1-2
CSATLPSYGYTF
TGCAGTGCAACATTACCCTCCTATGGCTACACCTTC
>NA|NA|TRBV10-1|TRBJ1-1
CASSESKGVTEAFF
TGCGCCAGCAGTGAGTCCAAGGGGGTAACTGAAGCTTTCTTT
>NA|NA|TRBV30|TRBJ2-7
CAWSLGVISSYEQYF
TGTGCCTGGAGTCTAGGGGTCATAAGCTCCTACGAGCAGTACTTC
>NA|NA|TRBV28|TRBJ2-5
CASSLVVAGETQYF
TGTGCCAGCAGTTTAGTCGTGGCCGGAGAGACCCAGTACTTC
>NA|NA|TRBV12-3/TRBV12-4|TRBJ2-2
CASGAPGRDTGELFF
TGTGCCAGTGGGGCGCCGGGAAGGGACACCGGGGAGCTGTTTTTT
>NA|NA|TRBV6-2/TRBV6-3|TRBJ1-1
CASSYAGANTEAFF
TGTGCCAGCAGTTACGCAGGGGCTAACACTGAAGCTTTCTTT
>few|NA|TRBV30|TRBJ1-1
CAWSPTSGAEAFF
TGTGCCTGGAGTCCCACCTCAGGTGCTGAAGCTTTCTTT
>NA|TRBD1|TRBV13|TRBJ2-7
CASSSHEMGQGPYEQYF
TGTGCCAGCAGCTCCCATGAGATGGGACAGGGCCCCTACGAGCAGTACTTC
>many|NA|TRBV15|TRBJ2-2
CATSRALIQGHTGELFF
TGTGCCACCAGCAGAGCCCTTATACAGGGACACACCGGGGAGCTGTTTTTT
>NA|NA|TRBV4-3|TRBJ1-2
CASSQGVSGQGYGYTF
TGCGCCAGCAGCCAAGGGGTCTCAGGCCAAGGCTATGGCTACACCTTC
>NA|NA|TRBV2|TRBJ2-6
CASSEGWQSGANVLTF
TGTGCCAGCAGTGAAGGATGGCAATCTGGGGCCAACGTCCTGACTTTC
>many|NA|TRBV2|TRBJ2-1
CASSRWANEQFF
TGTGCCAGCAGTAGGTGGGCCAATGAGCAGTTCTTC
>few|TRBD2|TRBV19|TRBJ2-2
CASTYGSGSTGELFF
TGTGCCAGTACATACGGTAGCGGGAGCACCGGGGAGCTGTTTTTT
>NA|NA|TRBV2|TRBJ1-5
CASSAVQGHQPQHF
TGTGCCAGCAGTGCGGTTCAGGGACACCAGCCCCAGCATTTT
>many|NA|TRBV25-1|TRBJ2-1
CASSGQRGNEQFF
TGTGCCAGCAGTGGTCAAAGAGGGAATGAGCAGTTCTTC
>many|TRBD1|TRBV19|TRBJ2-7
CASSYQGATYEQYF
TGTGCCAGTAGTTATCAGGGGGCCACCTACGAGCAGTACTTC
>NA|TRBD2|TRBV3-1|TRBJ2-7
CASSQGGSPYEQYF
TGTGCCAGCAGCCAAGGCGGGAGTCCCTACGAGCAGTACTTC
>NA|NA|TRBV6-5|TRBJ1-3
CASSSPSISGSGFSGNTIYF
TGTGCCAGCAGTTCGCCTAGTATTTCGGGCTCCGGGTTCTCTGGAAACACCATATATTTT
>NA|NA|TRBV6-5|TRBJ1-1
CASIGVFRAPNTEAFF
TGTGCCAGCATAGGAGTTTTCAGGGCACCGAACACTGAAGCTTTCTTT
>NA|NA|TRBV4-1|TRBJ2-5
CASSTGAEETQYF
TGCGCCAGCAGCACCGGGGCCGAGGAGACCCAGTACTTC
>NA|NA|TRBV9|TRBJ1-6
CASSVDGGDNSPLHF
TGTGCCAGCAGCGTAGATGGTGGAGATAATTCACCCCTCCACTTT
>few|NA|TRBV19|TRBJ2-5
CASSPTGTQETQYF
TGTGCCAGTAGTCCAACCGGGACCCAAGAGACCCAGTACTTC
>NA|NA|TRBV5-1|TRBJ1-6
CASSLGPAGDSPLHF
TGCGCCAGCAGCTTGGGGCCTGCCGGGGATTCACCCCTCCACTTT